The clone carrying this T cell receptor beta chain showed up many times. Germline is not matched at one junction end, which may reflect a read error. The data belong to a study of identical twins. The CDR3 runs 10 residues. Germline V lookup: CDR1 SNHLY, CDR2 FYNNEI. TCRdb ran MiXCR on the 5' RACE reads and lists one entry per CDR3 protein. Among some 320,000 distinct CDR3 sequences listed, 10% to 15% were seen once. Another study also made use of these data, one on yellow fever vaccine responses in identical twins.

Input material: CD8+ T cells sorted from blood. This receptor was identified in a woman younger than 35 in good health. The gene calls are TRBV2 and TRBJ1-6; possibly TRBD1 for D (5 bases). The CDR3 DNA follows: TGTGCCAGCGGACGTCGGGGCTCTGACTTT. Encoded protein: CASGRRGSDF. The whole variable domain, filled in from reference TRBV2 and TRBJ1-6, reads EPEVTQTPSHQVTQMGQEVILRCVPISNHLYFYWYRQILGQKVEFLVSFYNNEISEKSEIFDDQFSVERPDGSNFTLKIRSTKLEDSAMYFCASGRRGSDFGNGTRLTVT.